This is a list of T cell receptor beta chains from one sample in a study of OX40 agonist ivuxolimab in advanced cancers. Assay: immunoSEQ multiplex PCR; the TCRdb copy retains only in-frame clones and omits some. The sample shows about 50,000 clones, just under 85% of them seen only once. The material sequenced was CD4+ or CD8+ T cells sorted from blood, taken in a trial of the OX40 agonist ivuxolimab. These receptors were obtained from an adult with an advanced solid tumor such as melanoma, head and neck, liver or kidney cancer. Each CDR3 is given with its conserved first and last residue. D genes are given only for firm matches. A row's size may be missing; if present it is once, few, many or a size class.

V	D	J	size	CDR3	DNA
TRBV12-1	.	TRBJ2-6	.	CASSFRAATLSGANVLTF	TGTGCCAGCAGCTTTCGGGCAGCCACCCTCTCTGGGGCCAACGTCCTGACTTTC
TRBV7-2	.	TRBJ1-2	.	CASSSYRGSNYGYTF	TGTGCCAGCAGCAGCTACAGAGGATCTAACTATGGCTACACCTTC
TRBV19	TRBD1	TRBJ1-2	.	CASSPQQTGDYGYTF	TGTGCCAGTAGTCCGCAACAGACAGGGGACTATGGCTACACCTTC
TRBV30	TRBD2	TRBJ2-1	.	CAWSTTSGNEQFF	TGTGCCTGGAGCACAACTAGCGGCAATGAGCAGTTCTTC
TRBV7-8	.	TRBJ1-6	.	CASSLEAKNSPLHF	TGTGCCAGCAGCTTAGAGGCCAAGAATTCACCCCTCCACTTT
TRBV28	TRBD2	TRBJ2-1	.	CASSSFRTSGNNEQFF	TGTGCCAGCAGTTCCTTCCGGACTAGCGGTAACAATGAGCAGTTCTTC
TRBV21-1	.	TRBJ2-7	.	CASSAPQDYEQYF	TGTGCCAGCAGCGCGCCGCAGGACTACGAGCAGTACTTC
TRBV7-6	.	TRBJ1-5	once	CASSLGVNSNQPQHF	TGTGCCAGCAGCTTAGGGGTGAATAGCAATCAGCCCCAGCATTTT
TRBV7-2	.	TRBJ1-2	once	CASSLPSTNYGYTF	TGTGCCAGCAGCTTACCCAGCACTAACTATGGCTACACCTTC
TRBV14	.	TRBJ2-2	.	CASSQDLEGPPNTGELFF	TGTGCCAGCAGCCAAGACTTAGAGGGACCGCCGAACACCGGGGAGCTGTTTTTT
TRBV10-1	.	TRBJ2-1	.	CASGDPPNEQFF	TGCGCCAGCGGGGACCCTCCGAATGAGCAGTTCTTC
TRBV6-6	.	TRBJ1-3	.	CASSYNPGNTIYF	TGTGCCAGCAGTTATAACCCTGGAAACACCATATATTTT
TRBV7-2	.	TRBJ1-1	.	CASSLNNLNTEAFF	TGTGCCAGCAGCTTGAACAACCTGAACACTGAAGCTTTCTTT
TRBV10-1	TRBD1	TRBJ2-7	.	CASSESMDRGPDEQYF	TGCGCCAGCAGTGAGTCTATGGACAGGGGGCCTGACGAGCAGTACTTC
TRBV4-3	TRBD2	TRBJ2-7	.	CASSQEWLAGYEQYF	TGCGCCAGCAGCCAAGAATGGCTAGCGGGCTACGAGCAGTACTTC
TRBV5-1	TRBD1	TRBJ2-3	few	CASSLQGAPTDTQYF	TGCGCCAGCAGCTTACAGGGGGCCCCCACAGATACGCAGTATTTT
TRBV5-1	TRBD2	TRBJ2-5	.	CASSPGTSGLQETQYF	TGCGCCAGCAGCCCTGGGACTAGCGGGCTCCAAGAGACCCAGTACTTC
TRBV15	TRBD1	TRBJ1-1	.	CATRHRGNTEAFF	TGTGCCACCCGTCACAGGGGAAACACTGAAGCTTTCTTT
TRBV11-3	.	TRBJ2-3	.	CASSLDSGSTDTQYF	TGTGCCAGCAGCTTAGACAGTGGGAGCACAGATACGCAGTATTTT
TRBV10-3	TRBD1	TRBJ2-1	.	CATPRDRGLENEQFF	TGTGCCACTCCCCGGGACAGGGGGCTAGAGAATGAGCAGTTCTTC
TRBV19	TRBD1	TRBJ2-7	.	CASSVQQGTYEQYF	TGTGCCAGTAGTGTACAACAGGGGACCTACGAGCAGTACTTC
TRBV6-5	.	TRBJ1-5	.	CASSQGFWQPQHF	TGTGCCAGCAGTCAAGGGTTCTGGCAGCCCCAGCATTTT
TRBV5-1	.	TRBJ1-4	few	CPAMATNEKLFF	TGCCCCGCAATGGCAACTAATGAAAAACTGTTTTTT
TRBV7-2	.	TRBJ2-7	.	CASSPGTGRAYEQYF	TGTGCCAGCAGCCCCGGGACCGGTAGGGCCTACGAGCAGTACTTC
TRBV7-8	TRBD1	TRBJ1-1	.	CASSPFRGLYPEAFF	TGTGCCAGCAGCCCCTTTAGGGGGCTATATCCTGAAGCTTTCTTT
TRBV18	.	TRBJ2-2	once	CASSPGGNTGELFF	TGTGCCAGCTCACCTGGCGGGAACACCGGGGAGCTGTTTTTT
TRBV4-3	.	TRBJ1-5	.	CASSQEPRNQPQHF	TGCGCCAGCAGCCAAGAGCCCCGAAATCAGCCCCAGCATTTT
TRBV28	.	TRBJ1-1	.	CASSSRASTNTEAFF	TGTGCCAGCAGTTCCCGGGCCTCTACTAACACTGAAGCTTTCTTT
TRBV9	.	TRBJ1-4	.	CASSETNEKLFF	TGTGCCAGCAGCGAGACTAATGAAAAACTGTTTTTT
TRBV11-2	.	TRBJ2-5	.	CASSPGQRGNQETQYF	TGTGCCAGCAGCCCCGGACAGAGGGGGAACCAAGAGACCCAGTACTTC
TRBV29-1	TRBD2	TRBJ2-1	.	CSVEGASGTTNEQFF	TGCAGCGTTGAAGGTGCTAGCGGGACCACAAATGAGCAGTTCTTC
TRBV6-1	.	TRBJ2-2	.	CASSRGTANTGELFF	TGTGCCAGCAGTAGGGGGACGGCAAACACCGGGGAGCTGTTTTTT
TRBV19	TRBD1	TRBJ2-7	.	CASSIGTGGSHFVDEQYF	TGTGCCAGTAGTATAGGGACAGGGGGCTCACACTTCGTGGACGAGCAGTACTTC
TRBV5-1	TRBD2	TRBJ2-3	.	CASSLTSGSTDTQYF	TGCGCCAGCAGCTTGACTAGCGGGAGCACAGATACGCAGTATTTT
TRBV6-6	TRBD2	TRBJ2-1	few	CASTQAGFEQFF	TGTGCCAGCACCCAAGCGGGATTTGAGCAGTTCTTC
TRBV7-2	.	TRBJ2-5	.	CASSFFRGETQYF	TGTGCCAGCAGCTTTTTCCGAGGGGAGACCCAGTACTTC
TRBV7-9	TRBD2	TRBJ2-7	once	CASSLTLAGVRTYEQYF	TGTGCCAGCAGCTTAACTCTAGCGGGAGTTAGGACCTACGAGCAGTACTTC
TRBV7-2	TRBD2	TRBJ2-3	.	CASSLRGGPTDTQYF	TGTGCCAGCAGCCTCCGCGGGGGGCCCACAGATACGCAGTATTTT
TRBV11-3	.	TRBJ2-3	.	CASSLASGFGTDTQYF	TGTGCCAGCAGCTTAGCGTCAGGGTTCGGCACAGATACGCAGTATTTT
TRBV2	TRBD1	TRBJ1-1	.	CATGTGPETEAFF	TGTGCCACCGGGACAGGTCCCGAGACTGAAGCTTTCTTT
TRBV6-1	TRBD2	TRBJ2-3	.	CASSEARGFLDTQYF	TGTGCCAGCAGTGAAGCGCGGGGGTTTTTAGATACGCAGTATTTT
TRBV11-2	TRBD1	TRBJ1-1	.	CASSPGQGALIGTEAFF	TGTGCCAGCAGTCCGGGACAGGGGGCCCTTATTGGCACTGAAGCTTTCTTT
TRBV7-2	TRBD2	TRBJ2-3	once	CASSLDRPLAGGDTQYF	TGTGCCAGCAGCTTAGATAGGCCCCTAGCGGGAGGCGATACGCAGTATTTT
TRBV11-2	.	TRBJ2-5	few	CASSRMGAGIGETQYF	TGTGCCAGCAGCCGCATGGGGGCAGGGATTGGAGAGACCCAGTACTTC
TRBV19	.	TRBJ2-5	.	CASSMGLGETQYF	TGTGCCAGTAGTATGGGTTTAGGGGAGACCCAGTACTTC
TRBV28	.	TRBJ2-5	.	CASSQGLGAQYF	TGTGCCAGCAGCCAGGGGTTAGGGGCCCAGTACTTC
TRBV7-3	TRBD1	TRBJ2-2	.	CASTIGTGNTGELFF	TGTGCCAGCACCATCGGGACAGGCAACACCGGGGAGCTGTTTTTT
TRBV5-5	.	TRBJ1-1	.	CASSPVGRGKNTEAFF	TGTGCCAGCAGTCCGGTGGGGCGGGGCAAGAACACTGAAGCTTTCTTT
TRBV7-2	.	TRBJ2-2	.	CASSLAQDSTGELFF	TGTGCCAGCAGCTTAGCGCAGGACAGCACCGGGGAGCTGTTTTTT
TRBV6-1	TRBD2	TRBJ2-7	.	CASSEAQAGGHEQYF	TGTGCCAGCAGTGAAGCGCAAGCGGGAGGCCACGAGCAGTACTTC
TRBV7-2	TRBD1	TRBJ2-5	.	CASSLGTGIQETQYF	TGTGCCAGCAGCTTAGGGACAGGTATCCAAGAGACCCAGTACTTC
TRBV19	TRBD1	TRBJ2-7	.	CASSISRQGAYEQYF	TGTGCCAGTAGTATATCGCGTCAGGGGGCTTACGAGCAGTACTTC
TRBV6-5	.	TRBJ2-7	.	CASSYPDRVYVKQYF	TGTGCCAGCAGTTACCCGGACCGCGTTTACGTCAAGCAGTACTTC
TRBV6-5	.	TRBJ2-1	once	CASSYFTAGEQFF	TGTGCCAGCAGTTACTTCACCGCGGGAGAGCAGTTCTTC
TRBV6-6	.	TRBJ2-3	once	CASSRGPSTDTQYF	TGTGCCAGCAGTCGGGGGCCTAGCACAGATACGCAGTATTTT